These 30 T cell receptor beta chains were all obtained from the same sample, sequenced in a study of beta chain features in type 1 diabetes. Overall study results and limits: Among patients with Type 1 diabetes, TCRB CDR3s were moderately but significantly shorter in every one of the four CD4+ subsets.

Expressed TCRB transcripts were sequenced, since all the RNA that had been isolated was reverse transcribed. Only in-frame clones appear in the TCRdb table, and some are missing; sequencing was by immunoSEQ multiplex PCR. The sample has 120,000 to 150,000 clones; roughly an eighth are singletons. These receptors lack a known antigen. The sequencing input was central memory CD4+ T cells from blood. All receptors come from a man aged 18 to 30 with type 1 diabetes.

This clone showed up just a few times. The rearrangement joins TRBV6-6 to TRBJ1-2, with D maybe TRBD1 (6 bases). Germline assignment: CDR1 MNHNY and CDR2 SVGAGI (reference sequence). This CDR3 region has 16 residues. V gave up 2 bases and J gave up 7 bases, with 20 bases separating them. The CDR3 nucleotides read TGTGCCAGCAGTTACAGCCCCCCAGGGGCGGATGCTGGCTACACCTTC. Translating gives CASSYSPPGADAGYTF.

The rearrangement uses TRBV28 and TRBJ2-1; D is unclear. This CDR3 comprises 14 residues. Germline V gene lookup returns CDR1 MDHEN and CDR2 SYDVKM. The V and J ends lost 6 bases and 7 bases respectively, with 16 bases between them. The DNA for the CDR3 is TGTGCCAGCAGACCCCAGAGTGTGGGGAATGAGCAGTTCTTC. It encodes CASRPQSVGNEQFF.

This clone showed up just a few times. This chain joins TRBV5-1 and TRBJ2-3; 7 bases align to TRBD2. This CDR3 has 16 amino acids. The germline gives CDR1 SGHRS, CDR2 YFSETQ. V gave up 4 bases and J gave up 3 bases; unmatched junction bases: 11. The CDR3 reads CASSPGEAGGTDTQYF. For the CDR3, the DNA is TGCGCCAGCAGCCCGGGGGAAGCCGGGGGGACAGATACGCAGTATTTT.

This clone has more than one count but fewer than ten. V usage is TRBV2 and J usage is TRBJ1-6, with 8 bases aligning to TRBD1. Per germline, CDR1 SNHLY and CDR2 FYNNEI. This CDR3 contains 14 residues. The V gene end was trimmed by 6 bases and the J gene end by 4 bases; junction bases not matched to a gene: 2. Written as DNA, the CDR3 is TGTGCCAGCAGGGGACAGGATTATAATTCACCCCTCCACTTT. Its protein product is CASRGQDYNSPLHF.

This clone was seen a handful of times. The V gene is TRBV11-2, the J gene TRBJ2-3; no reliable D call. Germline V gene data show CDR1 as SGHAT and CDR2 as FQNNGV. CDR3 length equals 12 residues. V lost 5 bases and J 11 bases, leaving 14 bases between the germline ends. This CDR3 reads CASSQPLGMQYF. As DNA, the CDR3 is TGTGCCAGCAGCCAGCCCTTGGGGATGCAGTATTTT.

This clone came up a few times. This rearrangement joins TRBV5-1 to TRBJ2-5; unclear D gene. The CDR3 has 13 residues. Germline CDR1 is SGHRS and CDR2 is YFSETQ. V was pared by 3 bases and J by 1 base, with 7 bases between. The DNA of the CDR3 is TGCGCCAGCAGCTCACAACCCCAAGAGACCCAGTACTTC. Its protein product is CASSSQPQETQYF.

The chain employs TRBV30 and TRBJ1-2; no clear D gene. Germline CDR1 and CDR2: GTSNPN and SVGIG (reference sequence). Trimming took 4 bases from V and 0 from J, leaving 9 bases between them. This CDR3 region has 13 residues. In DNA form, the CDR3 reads TGTGCCTGGACCCCACGGCCTAACTATGGCTACACCTTC. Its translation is CAWTPRPNYGYTF.

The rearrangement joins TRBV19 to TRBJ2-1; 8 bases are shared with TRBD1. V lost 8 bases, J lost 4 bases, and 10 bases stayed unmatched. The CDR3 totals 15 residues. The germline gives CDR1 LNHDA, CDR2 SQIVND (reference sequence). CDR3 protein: CASSKGQGIYNEQFF. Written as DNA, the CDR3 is TGTGCCAGTTCCAAAGGACAGGGAATATACAATGAGCAGTTCTTC.

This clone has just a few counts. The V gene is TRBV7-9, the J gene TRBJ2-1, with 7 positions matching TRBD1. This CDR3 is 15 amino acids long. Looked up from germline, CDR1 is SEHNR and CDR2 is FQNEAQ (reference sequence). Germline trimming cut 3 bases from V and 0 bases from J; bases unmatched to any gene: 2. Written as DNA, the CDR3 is TGTGCCAGCAGCTTGGACAGGACCTCCTACAATGAGCAGTTCTTC. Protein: CASSLDRTSYNEQFF.

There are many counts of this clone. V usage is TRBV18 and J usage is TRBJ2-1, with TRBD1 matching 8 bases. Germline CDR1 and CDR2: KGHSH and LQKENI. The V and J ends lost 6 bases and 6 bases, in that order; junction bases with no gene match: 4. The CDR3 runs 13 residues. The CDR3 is CASSNTGGNEQFF. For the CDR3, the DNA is TGTGCCAGCTCGAATACAGGGGGCAATGAGCAGTTCTTC. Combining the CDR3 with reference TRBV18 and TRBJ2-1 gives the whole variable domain NAGVMQNPRHLVRRRGQEARLRCSPMKGHSHVYWYRQLPEEGLKFMVYLQKENIIDESGMPKERFSAEFPKEGPSILRIQQVVRGDSAAYFCASSNTGGNEQFFGPGTRLTVL.

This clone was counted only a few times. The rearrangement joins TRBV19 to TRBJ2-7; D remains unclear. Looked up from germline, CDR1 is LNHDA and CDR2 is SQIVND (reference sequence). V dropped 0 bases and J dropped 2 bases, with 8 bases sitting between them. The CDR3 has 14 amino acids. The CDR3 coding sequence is TGTGCCAGTAGTATAGACAGGATTCCCTACGAGCAGTACTTC. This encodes CASSIDRIPYEQYF.

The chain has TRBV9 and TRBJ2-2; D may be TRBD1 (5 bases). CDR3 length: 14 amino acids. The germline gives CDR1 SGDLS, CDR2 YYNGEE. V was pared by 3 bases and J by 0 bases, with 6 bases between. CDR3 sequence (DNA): TGTGCCAGCAGCGGACAGACGAACACCGGGGAGCTGTTTTTT. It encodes CASSGQTNTGELFF.

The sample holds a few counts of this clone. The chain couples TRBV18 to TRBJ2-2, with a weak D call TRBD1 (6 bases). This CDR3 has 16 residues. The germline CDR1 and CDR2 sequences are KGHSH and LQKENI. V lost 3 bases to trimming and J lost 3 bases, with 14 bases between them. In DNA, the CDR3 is TGTGCCAGCTCACCTCGACAGGTGGGGGACACCGGGGAGCTGTTTTTT. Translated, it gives CASSPRQVGDTGELFF.

The CDR3 protein is CASSQGTSGGLEQFF. In DNA, the CDR3 is TGTGCCAGCAGCCAAGGGACTAGCGGGGGCCTTGAGCAGTTCTTC. The J gene is TRBJ2-1, the V gene TRBV4-2, with TRBD2 identical over 13 bases. CDR3 length: 15 residues. V shed 1 base, J shed 9 bases, and the junction held 3 bases outside the gene matches. Germline V CDR1 and CDR2: LGHNA, YNFKEQ.

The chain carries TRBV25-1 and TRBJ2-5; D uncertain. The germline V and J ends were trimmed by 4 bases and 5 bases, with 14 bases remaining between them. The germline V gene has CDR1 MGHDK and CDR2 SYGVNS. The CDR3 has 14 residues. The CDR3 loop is CASSVSKGMETQYF. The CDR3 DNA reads TGTGCCAGCAGTGTATCCAAGGGCATGGAGACCCAGTACTTC.

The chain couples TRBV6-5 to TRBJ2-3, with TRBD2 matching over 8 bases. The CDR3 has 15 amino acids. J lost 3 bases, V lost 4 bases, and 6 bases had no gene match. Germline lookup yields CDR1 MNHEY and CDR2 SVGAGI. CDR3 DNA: TGTGCCAGCAGTTGGCGGGGGGTGTTGACAGATACGCAGTATTTT. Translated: CASSWRGVLTDTQYF.

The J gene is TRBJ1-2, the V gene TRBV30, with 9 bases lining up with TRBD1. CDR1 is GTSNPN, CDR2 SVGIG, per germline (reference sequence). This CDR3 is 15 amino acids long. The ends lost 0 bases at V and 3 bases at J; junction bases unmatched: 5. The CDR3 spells CAWSVQGAWDYGYTF. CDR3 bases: TGTGCCTGGAGTGTACAGGGGGCGTGGGACTATGGCTACACCTTC.

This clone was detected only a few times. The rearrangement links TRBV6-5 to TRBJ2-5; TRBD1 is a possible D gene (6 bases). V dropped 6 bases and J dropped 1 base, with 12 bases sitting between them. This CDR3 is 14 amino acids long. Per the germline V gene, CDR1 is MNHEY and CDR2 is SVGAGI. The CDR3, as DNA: TGTGCCAGCAGAGAATCAGGGGCCCAAGAGACCCAGTACTTC. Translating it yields CASRESGAQETQYF.

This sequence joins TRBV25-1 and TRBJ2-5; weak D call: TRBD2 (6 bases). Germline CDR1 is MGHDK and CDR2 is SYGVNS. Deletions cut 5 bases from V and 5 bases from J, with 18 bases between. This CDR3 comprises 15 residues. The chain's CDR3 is CASSPKGPGGETQYF. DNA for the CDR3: TGTGCCAGCAGTCCCAAGGGGCCCGGAGGGGAGACCCAGTACTTC.

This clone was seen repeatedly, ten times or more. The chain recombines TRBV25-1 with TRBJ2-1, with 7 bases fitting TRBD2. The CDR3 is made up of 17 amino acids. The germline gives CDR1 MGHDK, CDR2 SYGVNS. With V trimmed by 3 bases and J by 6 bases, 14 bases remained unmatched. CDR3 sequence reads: CASSEGGPPGWGNEQFF. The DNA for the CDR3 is TGTGCCAGCAGTGAGGGAGGGCCGCCAGGTTGGGGCAATGAGCAGTTCTTC.

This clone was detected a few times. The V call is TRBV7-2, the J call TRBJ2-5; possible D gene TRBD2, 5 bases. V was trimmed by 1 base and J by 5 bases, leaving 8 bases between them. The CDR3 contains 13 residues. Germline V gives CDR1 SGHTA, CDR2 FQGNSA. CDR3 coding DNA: TGTGCCAGCAGCTTAGGGAGGCCTGAGACCCAGTACTTC. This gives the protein CASSLGRPETQYF.

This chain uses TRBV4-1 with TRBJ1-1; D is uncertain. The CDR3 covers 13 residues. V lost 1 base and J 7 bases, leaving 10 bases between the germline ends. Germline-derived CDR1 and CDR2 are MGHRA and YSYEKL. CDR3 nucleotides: TGCGCCAGCAGCCAAGGGCTGGCTTATGAAGCTTTCTTT. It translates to CASSQGLAYEAFF.

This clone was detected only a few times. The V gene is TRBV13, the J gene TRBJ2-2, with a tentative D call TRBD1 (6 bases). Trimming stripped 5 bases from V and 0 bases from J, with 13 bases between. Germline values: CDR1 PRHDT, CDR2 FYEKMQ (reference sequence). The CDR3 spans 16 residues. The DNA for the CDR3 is TGTGCCAGCAGCCCCCAGGGACAAGCGAACACCGGGGAGCTGTTTTTT. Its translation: CASSPQGQANTGELFF.

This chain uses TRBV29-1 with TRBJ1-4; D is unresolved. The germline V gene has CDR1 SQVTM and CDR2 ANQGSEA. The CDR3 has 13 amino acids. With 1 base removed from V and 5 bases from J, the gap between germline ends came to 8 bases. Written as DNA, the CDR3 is TGCAGCGTTGAAGGGACTTCGAATGAAAAACTGTTTTTT. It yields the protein CSVEGTSNEKLFF.

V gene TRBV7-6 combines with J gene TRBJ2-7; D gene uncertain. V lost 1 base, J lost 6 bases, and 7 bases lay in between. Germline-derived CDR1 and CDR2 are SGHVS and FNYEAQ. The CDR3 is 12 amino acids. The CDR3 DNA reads TGTGCCAGCAGCTTAGAGGTCGGCGAGCAGTACTTC. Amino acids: CASSLEVGEQYF.

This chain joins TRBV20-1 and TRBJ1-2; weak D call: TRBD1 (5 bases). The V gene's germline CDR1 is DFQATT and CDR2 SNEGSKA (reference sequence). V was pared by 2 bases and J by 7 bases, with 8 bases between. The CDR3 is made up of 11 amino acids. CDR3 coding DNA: TGCAGTGCTAGACAGGGTAGTGGCTACACCTTC. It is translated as CSARQGSGYTF.

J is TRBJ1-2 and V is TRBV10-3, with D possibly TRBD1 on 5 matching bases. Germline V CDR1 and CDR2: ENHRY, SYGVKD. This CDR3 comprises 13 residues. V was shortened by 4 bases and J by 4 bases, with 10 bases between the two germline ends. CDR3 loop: CAISVPGTYGYTF. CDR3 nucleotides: TGTGCCATCAGTGTGCCAGGGACCTATGGCTACACCTTC.

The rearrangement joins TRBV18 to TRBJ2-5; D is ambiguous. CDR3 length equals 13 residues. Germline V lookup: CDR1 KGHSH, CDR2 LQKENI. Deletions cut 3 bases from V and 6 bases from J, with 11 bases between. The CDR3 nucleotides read TGTGCCAGCTCACCCGCGGATTCGAAGACCCAGTACTTC. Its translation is CASSPADSKTQYF.

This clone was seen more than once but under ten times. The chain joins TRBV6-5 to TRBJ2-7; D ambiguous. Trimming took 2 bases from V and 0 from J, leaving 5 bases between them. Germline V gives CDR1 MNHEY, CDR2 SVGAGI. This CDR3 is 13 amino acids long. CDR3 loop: CASSYGDSYEQYF. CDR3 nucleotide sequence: TGTGCCAGCAGTTACGGGGACTCCTACGAGCAGTACTTC.

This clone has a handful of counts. The CDR3 coding sequence is TGTGCCAGCAGTTTTCAGTCAGGGGTACAGCCCCAGCATTTT. It codes for CASSFQSGVQPQHF. This rearrangement joins TRBV28 to TRBJ1-5; possible D gene TRBD1, 6 bases. The V and J ends lost 3 bases and 7 bases respectively, with 13 bases between them. CDR1 and CDR2 (germline): MDHEN, SYDVKM. The CDR3 has 14 amino acids. Variable domain in full (rest from reference TRBV28 and TRBJ1-5): DVKVTQSSRYLVKRTGEKVFLECVQDMDHENMFWYRQDPGLGLRLIYFSYDVKMKEKGDIPEGYSVSREKKERFSLILESASTNQTSMYLCASSFQSGVQPQHFGDGTRLSIL.